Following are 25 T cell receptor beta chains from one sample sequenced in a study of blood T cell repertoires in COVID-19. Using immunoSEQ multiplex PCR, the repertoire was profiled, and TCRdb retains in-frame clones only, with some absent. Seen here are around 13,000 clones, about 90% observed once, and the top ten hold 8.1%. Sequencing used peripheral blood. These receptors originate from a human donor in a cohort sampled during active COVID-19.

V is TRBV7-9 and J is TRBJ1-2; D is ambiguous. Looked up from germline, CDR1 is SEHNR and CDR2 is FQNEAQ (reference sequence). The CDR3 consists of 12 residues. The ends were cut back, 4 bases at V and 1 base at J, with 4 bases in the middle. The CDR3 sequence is CASSSSNYGYTF. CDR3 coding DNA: TGTGCCAGCAGCTCCAGTAACTATGGCTACACCTTC. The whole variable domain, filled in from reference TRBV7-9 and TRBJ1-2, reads DTGVSQNPRHKITKRGQNVTFRCDPISEHNRLYWYRQTLGQGPEFLTYFQNEAQLEKSRLLSDRFSAERPKGSFSTLEIQRTEQGDSAMYLCASSSSNYGYTFGSGTRLTVV.

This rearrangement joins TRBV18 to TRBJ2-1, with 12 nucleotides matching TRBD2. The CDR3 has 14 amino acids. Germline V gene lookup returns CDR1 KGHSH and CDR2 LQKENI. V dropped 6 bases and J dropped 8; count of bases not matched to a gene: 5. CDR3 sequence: CASSRTSGTDEQFF. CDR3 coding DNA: TGTGCCAGCTCCCGGACTAGCGGGACCGATGAGCAGTTCTTC.

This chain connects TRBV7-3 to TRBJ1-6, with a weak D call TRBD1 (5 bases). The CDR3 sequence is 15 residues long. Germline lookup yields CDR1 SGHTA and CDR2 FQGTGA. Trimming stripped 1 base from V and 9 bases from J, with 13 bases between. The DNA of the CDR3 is TGTGCCAGCAGCTTAAATCGCCAGGGAGGTTCACCCCTCCACTTT. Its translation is CASSLNRQGGSPLHF. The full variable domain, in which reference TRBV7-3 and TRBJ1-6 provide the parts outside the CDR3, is GAGVSQTPSNKVTEKGKYVELRCDPISGHTALYWYRQSLGQGPEFLIYFQGTGAADDSGLPNDRFFAVRPEGSVSTLKIQRTERGDSAVYLCASSLNRQGGSPLHFGNGTRLTVT.

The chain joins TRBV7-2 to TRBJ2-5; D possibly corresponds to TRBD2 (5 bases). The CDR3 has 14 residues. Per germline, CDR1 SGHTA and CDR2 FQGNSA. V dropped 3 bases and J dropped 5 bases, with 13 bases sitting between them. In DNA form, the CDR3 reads TGTGCCAGCAGCTTTAGCCGGCGCGGGGAGACCCAGTACTTC. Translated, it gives CASSFSRRGETQYF.

CDR3 region: CASSLVFGTGVNEQYF. CDR3 coding DNA: TGCGCCAGCAGCTTGGTTTTCGGTACAGGGGTCAACGAGCAGTACTTC. The chain links TRBV5-1 to TRBJ2-7; 7 positions match TRBD1. The CDR3 sequence is 16 residues long. Germline loops: CDR1 SGHRS, CDR2 YFSETQ. J lost 5 bases, V lost 0 bases, and 11 bases had no gene match.

DNA for the CDR3: TGTGCCAGCAGTCCCCTAGGTGGCAATCAGCCCCAGCATTTT. This gives the protein CASSPLGGNQPQHF. The chain combines TRBV28 with TRBJ1-5, with D uncertain. Germline loops: CDR1 MDHEN, CDR2 SYDVKM. The V and J ends lost 5 bases and 2 bases respectively, with 10 bases between them. The CDR3 length is 14 residues.

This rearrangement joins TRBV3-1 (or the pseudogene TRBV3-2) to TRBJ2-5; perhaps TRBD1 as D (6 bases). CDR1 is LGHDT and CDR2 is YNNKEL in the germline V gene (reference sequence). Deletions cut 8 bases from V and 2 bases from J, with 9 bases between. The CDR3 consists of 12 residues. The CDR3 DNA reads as TGTGCCAGCGGTAGGGGGCAAGAGACCCAGTACTTC. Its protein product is CASGRGQETQYF.

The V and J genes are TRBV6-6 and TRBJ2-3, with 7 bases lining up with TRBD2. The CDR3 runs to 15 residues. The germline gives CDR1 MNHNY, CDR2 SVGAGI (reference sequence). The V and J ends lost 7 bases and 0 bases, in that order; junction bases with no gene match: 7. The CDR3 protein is CASTDTGGSTDTQYF. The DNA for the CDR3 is TGTGCCAGCACCGACACGGGGGGAAGCACAGATACGCAGTATTTT.

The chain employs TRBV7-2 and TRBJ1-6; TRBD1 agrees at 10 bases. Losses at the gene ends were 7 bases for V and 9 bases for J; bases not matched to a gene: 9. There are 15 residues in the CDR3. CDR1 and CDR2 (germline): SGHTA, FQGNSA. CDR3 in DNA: TGTGCCAGCAACGGGGACAGGGGTATAGGTTCACCCCTCCACTTT. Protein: CASNGDRGIGSPLHF. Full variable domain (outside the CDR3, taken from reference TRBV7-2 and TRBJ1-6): GAGVSQSPSNKVTEKGKDVELRCDPISGHTALYWYRQSLGQGLEFLIYFQGNSAPDKSGLPSDRFSAERTGGSVSTLTIQRTQQEDSAVYLCASNGDRGIGSPLHFGNGTRLTVT.

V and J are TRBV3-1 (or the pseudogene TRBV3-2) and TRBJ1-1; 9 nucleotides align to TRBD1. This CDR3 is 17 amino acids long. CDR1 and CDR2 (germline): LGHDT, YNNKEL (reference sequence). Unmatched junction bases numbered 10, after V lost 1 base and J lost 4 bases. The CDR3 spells CASSQAMDRGLGTEAFF. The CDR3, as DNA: TGTGCCAGCAGCCAAGCCATGGACAGGGGCCTGGGCACTGAAGCTTTCTTT.

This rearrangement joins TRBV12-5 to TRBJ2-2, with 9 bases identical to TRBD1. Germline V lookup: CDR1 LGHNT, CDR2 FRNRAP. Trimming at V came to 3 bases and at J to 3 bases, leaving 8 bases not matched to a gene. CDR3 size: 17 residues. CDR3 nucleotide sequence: TGTGCTAGTGGTTTAACTAATACAGGGGGCCACACCGGGGAGCTGTTTTTT. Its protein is CASGLTNTGGHTGELFF.

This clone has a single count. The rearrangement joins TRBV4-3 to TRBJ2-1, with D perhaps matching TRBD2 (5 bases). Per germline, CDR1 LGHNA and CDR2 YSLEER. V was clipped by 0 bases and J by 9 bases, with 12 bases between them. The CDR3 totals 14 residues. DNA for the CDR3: TGCGCCAGCAGCCAAGAGTTGTTAGCGATTGAGCAGTTCTTC. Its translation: CASSQELLAIEQFF.

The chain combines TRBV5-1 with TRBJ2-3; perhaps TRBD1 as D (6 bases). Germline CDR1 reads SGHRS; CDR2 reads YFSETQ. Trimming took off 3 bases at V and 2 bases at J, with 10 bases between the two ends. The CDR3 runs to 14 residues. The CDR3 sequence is CASSWDKVTDTQYF. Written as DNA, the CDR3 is TGCGCCAGCAGCTGGGACAAAGTCACAGATACGCAGTATTTT.

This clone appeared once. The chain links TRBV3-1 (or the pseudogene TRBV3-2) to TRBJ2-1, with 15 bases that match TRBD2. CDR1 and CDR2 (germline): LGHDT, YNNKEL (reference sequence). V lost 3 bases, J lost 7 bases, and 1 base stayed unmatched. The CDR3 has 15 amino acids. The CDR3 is CASSHGLAGGNEQFF. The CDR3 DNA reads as TGTGCCAGCAGCCATGGACTAGCGGGAGGGAATGAGCAGTTCTTC.

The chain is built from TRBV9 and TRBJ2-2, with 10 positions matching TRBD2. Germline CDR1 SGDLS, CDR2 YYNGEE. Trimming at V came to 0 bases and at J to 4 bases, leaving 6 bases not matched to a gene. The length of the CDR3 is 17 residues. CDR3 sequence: CASSVVSSGGPTGELFF. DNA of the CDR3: TGTGCCAGCAGCGTAGTGAGTAGCGGGGGGCCCACCGGGGAGCTGTTTTTT.

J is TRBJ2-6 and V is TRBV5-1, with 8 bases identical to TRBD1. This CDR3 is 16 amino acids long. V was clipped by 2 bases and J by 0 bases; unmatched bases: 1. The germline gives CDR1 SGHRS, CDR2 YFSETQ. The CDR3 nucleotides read TGCGCCAGCAGCTTTGGGACAGGCTCTGGGGCCAACGTCCTGACTTTC. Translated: CASSFGTGSGANVLTF.

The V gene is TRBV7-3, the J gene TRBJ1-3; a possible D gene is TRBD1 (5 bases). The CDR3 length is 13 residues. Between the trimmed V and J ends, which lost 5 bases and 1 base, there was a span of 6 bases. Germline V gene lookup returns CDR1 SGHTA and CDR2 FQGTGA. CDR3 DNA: TGTGCCAGCAGCCCAGGGTCTGGAAACACCATATATTTT. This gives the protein CASSPGSGNTIYF.

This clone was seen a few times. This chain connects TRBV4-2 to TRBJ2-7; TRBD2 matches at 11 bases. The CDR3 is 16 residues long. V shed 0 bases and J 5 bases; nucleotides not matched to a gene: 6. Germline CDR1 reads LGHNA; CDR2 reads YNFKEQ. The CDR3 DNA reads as TGTGCCAGCAGCCAAGAACCGACTAGCGGGGTAAACGAGCAGTACTTC. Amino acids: CASSQEPTSGVNEQYF.

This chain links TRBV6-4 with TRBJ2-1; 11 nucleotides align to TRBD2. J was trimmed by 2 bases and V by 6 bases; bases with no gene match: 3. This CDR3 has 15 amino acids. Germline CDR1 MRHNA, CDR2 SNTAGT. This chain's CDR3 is CASSLAGGPYNEQFF. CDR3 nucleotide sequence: TGTGCCAGCAGCTTAGCGGGAGGGCCCTACAATGAGCAGTTCTTC.

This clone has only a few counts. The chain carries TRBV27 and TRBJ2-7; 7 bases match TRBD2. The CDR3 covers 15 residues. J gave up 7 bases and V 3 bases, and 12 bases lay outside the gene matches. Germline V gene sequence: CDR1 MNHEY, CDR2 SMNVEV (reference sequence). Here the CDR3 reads CASSFLGGGSAEQYF. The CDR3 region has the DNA TGTGCCAGCAGTTTCCTCGGTGGCGGGAGTGCTGAGCAGTACTTC.

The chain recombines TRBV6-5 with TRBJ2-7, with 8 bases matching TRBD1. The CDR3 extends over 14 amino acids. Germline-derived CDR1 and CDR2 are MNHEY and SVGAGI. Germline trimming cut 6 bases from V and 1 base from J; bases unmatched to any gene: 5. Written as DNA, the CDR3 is TGTGCCAGCAGAATGGGACAGGCTTCCTACGAGCAGTACTTC. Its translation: CASRMGQASYEQYF.

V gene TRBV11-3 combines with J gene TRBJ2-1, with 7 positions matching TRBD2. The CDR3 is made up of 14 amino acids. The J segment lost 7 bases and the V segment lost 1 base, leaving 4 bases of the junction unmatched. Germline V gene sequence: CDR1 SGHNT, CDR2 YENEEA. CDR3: CASSLGDGRNEQFF. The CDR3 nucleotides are TGTGCCAGCAGCTTAGGGGACGGGAGGAATGAGCAGTTCTTC.

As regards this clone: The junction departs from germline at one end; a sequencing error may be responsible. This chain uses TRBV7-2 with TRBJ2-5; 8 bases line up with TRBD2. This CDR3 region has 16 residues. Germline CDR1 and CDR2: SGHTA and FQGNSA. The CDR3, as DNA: TGTGCCGGCAGCTTAGCGAAGGGACTAGACGGGGAGACCCAGTACTTC. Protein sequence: CAGSLAKGLDGETQYF.

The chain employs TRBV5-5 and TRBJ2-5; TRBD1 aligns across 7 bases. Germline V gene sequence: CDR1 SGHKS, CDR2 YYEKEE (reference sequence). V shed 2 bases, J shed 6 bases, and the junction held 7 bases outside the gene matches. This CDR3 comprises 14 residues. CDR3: CASSLWDSQQTQYF. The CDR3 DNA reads TGTGCCAGCAGCTTATGGGACAGCCAGCAGACCCAGTACTTC.

CDR3 bases: TGTGCCAGCAGTTACGAACTGGGGGCCAACGTCCTGACTTTC. Residues: CASSYELGANVLTF. The chain joins TRBV6-2 or TRBV6-3 to TRBJ2-6, with D hard to call. Germline CDR1 and CDR2: MNHEY and SVGEGT. CDR3 length: 14 residues. Trimming removed 2 bases from V and 4 bases from J, with 6 bases in between.